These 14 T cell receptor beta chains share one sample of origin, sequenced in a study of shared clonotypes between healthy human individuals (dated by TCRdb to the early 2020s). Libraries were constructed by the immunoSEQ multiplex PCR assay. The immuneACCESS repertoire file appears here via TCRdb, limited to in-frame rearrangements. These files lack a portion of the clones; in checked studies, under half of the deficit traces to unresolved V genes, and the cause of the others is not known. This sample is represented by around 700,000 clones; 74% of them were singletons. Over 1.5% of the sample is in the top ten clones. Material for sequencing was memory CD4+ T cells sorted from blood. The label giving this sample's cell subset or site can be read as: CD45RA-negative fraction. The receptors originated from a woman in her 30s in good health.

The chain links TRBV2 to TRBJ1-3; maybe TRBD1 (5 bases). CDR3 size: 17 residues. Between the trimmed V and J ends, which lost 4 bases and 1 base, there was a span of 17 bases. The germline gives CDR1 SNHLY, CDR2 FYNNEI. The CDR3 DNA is TGTGCCAGCAGTGGGCGAGGGGTGAGGGAATCTGGAAACACCATATATTTT. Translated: CASSGRGVRESGNTIYF.

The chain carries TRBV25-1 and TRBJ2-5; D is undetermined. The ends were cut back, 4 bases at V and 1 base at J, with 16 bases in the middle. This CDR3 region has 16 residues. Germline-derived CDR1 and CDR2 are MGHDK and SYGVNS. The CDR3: CASSGDSTNLQETQYF. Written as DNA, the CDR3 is TGTGCCAGCAGTGGGGATTCCACAAACCTCCAAGAGACCCAGTACTTC.

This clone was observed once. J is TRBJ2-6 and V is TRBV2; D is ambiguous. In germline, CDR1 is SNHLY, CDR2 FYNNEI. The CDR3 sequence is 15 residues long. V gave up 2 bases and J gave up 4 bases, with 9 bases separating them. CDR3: CASSEFSTGANVLTF. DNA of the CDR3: TGTGCCAGCAGTGAATTTTCTACCGGGGCCAACGTCCTGACTTTC.

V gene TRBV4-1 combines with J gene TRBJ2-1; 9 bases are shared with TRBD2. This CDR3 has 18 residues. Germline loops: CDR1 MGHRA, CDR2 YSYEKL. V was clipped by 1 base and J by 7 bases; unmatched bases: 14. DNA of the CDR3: TGCGCCAGCAGCCAAGGTCAGGATCTAGCGGGGCCGTCGAATGAGCAGTTCTTC. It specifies CASSQGQDLAGPSNEQFF.

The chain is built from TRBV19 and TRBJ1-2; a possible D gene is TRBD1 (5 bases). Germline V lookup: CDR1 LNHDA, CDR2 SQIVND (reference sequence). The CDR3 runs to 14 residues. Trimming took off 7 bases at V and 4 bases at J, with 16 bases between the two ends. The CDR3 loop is CASTRDGSSYGYTF. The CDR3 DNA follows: TGTGCCAGTACCCGGGACGGGAGCAGCTATGGCTACACCTTC.

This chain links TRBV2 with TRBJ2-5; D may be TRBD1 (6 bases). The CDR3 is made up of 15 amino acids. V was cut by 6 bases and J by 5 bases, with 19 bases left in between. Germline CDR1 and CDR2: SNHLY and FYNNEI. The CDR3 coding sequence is TGTGCCAGCAGGAACAGGGAGTTGCTCCAGGAGACCCAGTACTTC. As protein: CASRNRELLQETQYF.

The CDR3 DNA follows: TGCGCCAGCACTTGGGGGGATCGGGACACCGGGGAGCTGTTTTTT. Residues: CASTWGDRDTGELFF. The chain has TRBV5-1 and TRBJ2-2; the D gene is possibly TRBD2 (6 bases). V lost 6 bases to trimming and J lost 3 bases, with 15 bases between them. The germline V gene encodes CDR1 SGHRS and CDR2 YFSETQ. The CDR3 has 15 amino acids.

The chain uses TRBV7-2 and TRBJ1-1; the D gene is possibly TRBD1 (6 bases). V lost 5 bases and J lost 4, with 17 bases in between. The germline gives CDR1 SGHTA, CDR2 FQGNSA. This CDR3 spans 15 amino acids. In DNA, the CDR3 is TGTGCCAGCAGCCCCTTGGCGGGGGCGGGCACTGAAGCTTTCTTT. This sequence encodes CASSPLAGAGTEAFF. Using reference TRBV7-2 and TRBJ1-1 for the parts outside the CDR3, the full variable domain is GAGVSQSPSNKVTEKGKDVELRCDPISGHTALYWYRQSLGQGLEFLIYFQGNSAPDKSGLPSDRFSAERTGGSVSTLTIQRTQQEDSAVYLCASSPLAGAGTEAFFGQGTRLTVV.

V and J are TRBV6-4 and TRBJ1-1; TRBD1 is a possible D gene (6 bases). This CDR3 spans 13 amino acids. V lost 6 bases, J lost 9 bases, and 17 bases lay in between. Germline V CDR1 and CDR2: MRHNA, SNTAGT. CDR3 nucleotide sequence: TGTGCCAGCAGGAGAGCAGGACAGTGGAAAGCTTTCTTT. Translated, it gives CASRRAGQWKAFF.

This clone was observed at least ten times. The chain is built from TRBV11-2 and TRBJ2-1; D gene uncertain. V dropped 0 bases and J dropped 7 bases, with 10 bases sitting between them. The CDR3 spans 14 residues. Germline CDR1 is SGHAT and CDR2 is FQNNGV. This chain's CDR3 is CASSLDGWANEQFF. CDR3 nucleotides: TGTGCCAGCAGCTTAGATGGATGGGCGAATGAGCAGTTCTTC.

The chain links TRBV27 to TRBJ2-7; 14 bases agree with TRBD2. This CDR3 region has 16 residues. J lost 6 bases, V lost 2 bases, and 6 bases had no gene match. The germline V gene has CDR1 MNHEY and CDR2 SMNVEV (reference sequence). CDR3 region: CASSLGTSGRGLEQYF. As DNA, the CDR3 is TGTGCCAGCAGTTTAGGGACTAGCGGGAGAGGGCTCGAGCAGTACTTC.

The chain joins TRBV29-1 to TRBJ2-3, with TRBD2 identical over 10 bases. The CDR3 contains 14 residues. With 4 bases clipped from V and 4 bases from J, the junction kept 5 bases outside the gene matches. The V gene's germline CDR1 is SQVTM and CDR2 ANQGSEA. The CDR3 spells CSVVGLAGADTQYF. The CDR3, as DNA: TGCAGCGTTGTAGGTCTAGCGGGAGCAGATACGCAGTATTTT.

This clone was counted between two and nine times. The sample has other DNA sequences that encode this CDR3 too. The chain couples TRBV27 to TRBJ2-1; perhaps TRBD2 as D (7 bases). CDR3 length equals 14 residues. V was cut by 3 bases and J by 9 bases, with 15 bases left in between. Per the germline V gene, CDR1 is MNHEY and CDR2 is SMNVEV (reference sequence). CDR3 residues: CASSLKGGRGEQFF. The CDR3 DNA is TGTGCCAGCAGTTTGAAGGGGGGGCGAGGTGAGCAGTTCTTC.

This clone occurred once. The CDR3 DNA reads TGCGCCAGCAGCCCGGGACAGGAGGGAGGAAACACCATATATTTT. It encodes CASSPGQEGGNTIYF. The chain uses TRBV5-1 and TRBJ1-3; TRBD1 matches at 8 bases. CDR3 length: 15 residues. V dropped 4 bases and J dropped 4; count of bases not matched to a gene: 7. Germline CDR1 is SGHRS and CDR2 is YFSETQ. The full variable domain, its missing parts supplied by reference TRBV5-1 and TRBJ1-3, is KAGVTQTPRYLIKTRGQQVTLSCSPISGHRSVSWYQQTPGQGLQFLFEYFSETQRNKGNFPGRFSGRQFSNSRSEMNVSTLELGDSALYLCASSPGQEGGNTIYFGEGSWLTVV.